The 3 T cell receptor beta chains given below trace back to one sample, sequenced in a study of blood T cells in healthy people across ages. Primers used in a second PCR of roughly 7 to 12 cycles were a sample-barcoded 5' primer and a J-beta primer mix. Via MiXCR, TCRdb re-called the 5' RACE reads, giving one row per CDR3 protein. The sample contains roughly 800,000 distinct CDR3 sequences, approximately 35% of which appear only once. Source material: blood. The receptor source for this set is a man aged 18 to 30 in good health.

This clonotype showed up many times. The CDR3 protein is CASSPDGRNYGYTF. The CDR3 DNA follows: TGCGCCAGCAGCCCGGACGGGAGAAACTATGGCTACACCTTC. V and J are TRBV5-1 and TRBJ1-2; no firm D call. The CDR3 spans 14 residues. Germline CDR1 SGHRS, CDR2 YFSETQ. With 4 bases removed from V and 2 bases from J, the gap between germline ends came to 12 bases.

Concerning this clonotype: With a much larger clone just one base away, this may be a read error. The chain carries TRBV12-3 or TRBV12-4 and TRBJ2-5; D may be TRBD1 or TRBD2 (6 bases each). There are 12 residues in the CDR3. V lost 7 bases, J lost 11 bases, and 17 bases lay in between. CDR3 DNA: TGTGCCAGCAAGGGGGACTTCGATGAGCAGTACTTC. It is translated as CASKGDFDEQYF.

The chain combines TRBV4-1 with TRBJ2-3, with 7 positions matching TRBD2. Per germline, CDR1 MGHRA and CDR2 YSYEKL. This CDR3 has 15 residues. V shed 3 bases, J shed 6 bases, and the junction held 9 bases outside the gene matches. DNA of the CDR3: TGCGCCAGCAGCCACAAGAAGGGTAGCGGGGATACGCAGTATTTT. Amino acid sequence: CASSHKKGSGDTQYF.